These 4 T cell receptor beta chains share one sample of origin, sequenced in a study of regulatory T cells in long-lasting Graves disease. The time point: newly diagnosed GD, antithyroid drugs for less than 3 months. TCR sequences were obtained from RNA taken from PBMCs. Library construction for TCR beta used iRepertoire HTBI primers and Arm-PCR of CDR3 regions. Each CDR3 protein gets one entry after TCRdb re-called the multiplex PCR reads with MiXCR. The table has 530,000 or so distinct CDR3 sequences, roughly 13% seen once. These same data were also listed under a study on T cells in Graves' hyperthyroidism and ophthalmopathy.

Source: peripheral blood mononuclear cells (PBMCs), taken at new diagnosis, from a patient treated with antithyroid drugs. These receptors were collected from a young man with Graves disease.

This clonotype was detected ten times or more. This sequence joins TRBV5-1 and TRBJ2-7, with D maybe TRBD2 (6 bases). The CDR3 contains 13 residues. Germline lookup yields CDR1 SGHRS and CDR2 YFSETQ. V was clipped by 1 base and J by 7 bases, with 12 bases between them. CDR3 DNA: TGCGCCAGCAGCTTGAATGGGAGGAGGGAGCAGTACTTC. Its translation is CASSLNGRREQYF.

In its sample, this clonotype was seen many times. The genes are TRBV5-1 and TRBJ2-3; a weak D match, TRBD2 (7 bases). Germline V lookup: CDR1 SGHRS, CDR2 YFSETQ. This CDR3 is 16 amino acids long. V lost 4 bases, J lost 6 bases, and 21 bases lay in between. The CDR3 coding sequence is TGCGCCAGCAGCGGCGGACAGACTAGCCTGCTGGATACGCAGTATTTT. It codes for CASSGGQTSLLDTQYF.

This clonotype was detected many times. The genes are TRBV7-9 and TRBJ2-7; the match to TRBD2 covers 12 bases. Unmatched junction bases numbered 11, after V lost 5 bases and J lost 6 bases. From germline, CDR1 is SEHNR and CDR2 FQNEAQ (reference sequence). There are 16 residues in the CDR3. CDR3 DNA sequence: TGTGCCAGCAGCCCACGCGGGGGACTAGCGGGCGGCGAGCAGTACTTC. It is translated as CASSPRGGLAGGEQYF.

This clonotype was seen many times. This chain links TRBV20-1 with TRBJ1-3, with D perhaps matching TRBD1 (5 bases). The CDR3 runs to 15 residues. Trimming stripped 0 bases from V and 6 bases from J, with 15 bases between. The V gene's germline CDR1 is DFQATT and CDR2 SNEGSKA (reference sequence). The CDR3 here is CSAREIGGTKNTIYF. The CDR3 nucleotides are TGCAGTGCTAGAGAGATAGGAGGGACCAAAAACACCATATATTTT.